The 12 T cell receptor beta chains in this list originate from one sample, sequenced in a study of human T cells and chemical hapten exposure. From the RACE reads, TCRdb called clonotypes with MiXCR, one entry per CDR3 protein. Of 50,000 to 65,000 distinct CDR3 sequences listed, approximately 11% are singletons. Time point: pre-sensitization, week 0. This sample's treatment: therapeutic diphenylcyclopropenone sensitization with weekly scalp DPC. Here the sequenced sample was whole blood, taken in connection with sensitization to the hapten diphenylcyclopropenone (DPC). Every receptor here comes from a woman aged 40-49 years with alopecia areata. Some clones in this sample may be carry-over from other donors' samples.

This clonotype has a single count. A single base separates this from a much larger clone, so it may be a read error. This sequence joins TRBV12-3 or TRBV12-4 and TRBJ2-1; tentatively, D is TRBD1 (6 bases). This CDR3 is built from 14 residues. The CDR3 DNA reads as TGTGCCAGCAGTTTAAGGGGGAAGGGGGATGAGCAGCTCTTC. Amino acid sequence: CASSLRGKGDEQLF.

This clonotype was detected many times. The chain's CDR3 is CASSEVDRGPNTEAFF. The CDR3 region has the DNA TGTGCCAGCAGTGAAGTCGACAGGGGGCCGAACACTGAAGCTTTCTTT. The chain uses TRBV25-1 and TRBJ1-1; 10 nucleotides match TRBD1. The V gene end was trimmed by 2 bases and the J gene end by 1 base; junction bases not matched to a gene: 4. CDR1 and CDR2 (germline): MGHDK, SYGVNS. The length of the CDR3 is 16 residues. The full variable domain, with the rest looked up from reference TRBV25-1 and TRBJ1-1, is EADIYQTPRYLVIGTGKKITLECSQTMGHDKMYWYQQDPGMELHLIHYSYGVNSTEKGDLSSESTVSRIRTEHFPLTLESARPSHTSQYLCASSEVDRGPNTEAFFGQGTRLTVV.

CDR3 in DNA: TGTGCCAGCAGCTTAGCAAGGGGACAGCCCCAGCATTTT. Its translation is CASSLARGQPQHF. This chain links TRBV7-2 with TRBJ1-5; D is perhaps TRBD1 (5 bases). Between the trimmed V and J ends, which lost 0 bases and 7 bases, there was a span of 7 bases. The germline CDR1 and CDR2 sequences are SGHTA and FQGNSA. The CDR3 extends over 13 amino acids.

Turning to this clonotype: This may stem from a read error, because a much larger clone lies one nucleotide away. This rearrangement joins TRBV10-3 to TRBJ2-1, with 10 bases fitting TRBD2. The germline V gene encodes CDR1 ENHRY and CDR2 SYGVKD. This CDR3 has 15 residues. CDR3 DNA sequence: TGTACCATCAAAGAGGGCCTAGCGGGAGAGTATGAGCAGTTCTTC. This encodes CTIKEGLAGEYEQFF.

This clonotype was seen more than once but under ten times. The V gene is TRBV7-3, the J gene TRBJ2-3; D is unclear. The V end lost 2 bases, the J end lost 0 bases, and 9 bases lay between the germline ends. The CDR3 consists of 15 residues. The V gene's germline CDR1 is SGHTA and CDR2 FQGTGA. The CDR3 spells CASSLGIGSTDTQYF. The CDR3 DNA reads TGTGCCAGCAGCTTAGGAATAGGGAGCACAGATACGCAGTATTTT.

Remarks on this clonotype: One base away lies a much larger clone, so this may be a sequencing read error. V is TRBV19 and J is TRBJ1-6, with D unclear. CDR3 length equals 14 residues. Trimming removed 10 bases from V and 0 bases from J, with 10 bases in between. The V gene's germline CDR1 is LNHDA and CDR2 SQIVND (reference sequence). CDR3: CANAGGSYNSPLHF. The CDR3 DNA reads TGTGCCAACGCCGGTGGCTCCTATAATTCACCCCTCCACTTT.

The sample holds a few counts of this clonotype. The V gene is TRBV11-2, the J gene TRBJ2-1; D gene unclear. Trimming removed 3 bases from V and 1 base from J, with 10 bases in between. There are 15 residues in the CDR3. From germline, CDR1 is SGHAT and CDR2 FQNNGV. The CDR3 loop reads CASSFSGRSYNEQFF. In DNA form, the CDR3 reads TGTGCCAGCAGCTTCTCAGGACGGTCCTACAATGAGCAGTTCTTC.

This chain links TRBV6-2 or TRBV6-3 with TRBJ1-1; D possibly corresponds to TRBD1 (5 bases). With 7 bases removed from V and 1 base from J, the gap between germline ends came to 16 bases. The CDR3 runs 15 residues. Germline V gene data show CDR1 as MNHEY and CDR2 as SVGEGT. The CDR3 DNA reads as TGTGCCAGCACTCCCAGGCCGGGGGGGAACACTGAAGCTTTCTTT. As protein: CASTPRPGGNTEAFF.

The sample holds many counts of this clonotype. The CDR3 reads CASSQRPDGYTF. The CDR3 DNA reads TGTGCCAGCAGCCAAAGGCCGGATGGCTACACCTTC. The chain couples TRBV3-1 to TRBJ1-2; D remains unclear. Trimming removed 2 bases from V and 6 bases from J, with 7 bases in between. Germline CDR1 and CDR2: LGHDT and YNNKEL (reference sequence). This CDR3 has 12 residues.

This clonotype has at least ten counts. The chain is built from TRBV18 and TRBJ2-7; D is possibly TRBD1 (6 bases). The V gene lost 3 bases and the J gene lost 2 bases, with 17 bases spanning the gap. The CDR3 is 16 residues long. Germline CDR1 reads KGHSH; CDR2 reads LQKENI. In DNA form, the CDR3 reads TGTGCCAGCTCACCCCTCGGAAGGGGGAGCCCCTACGAGCAGTACTTC. It yields the protein CASSPLGRGSPYEQYF.

This clonotype was detected only a few times. V usage is TRBV7-8 and J usage is TRBJ2-1; TRBD2 aligns across 11 bases. The germline V gene has CDR1 SGHVS and CDR2 FQNEAQ. J was trimmed by 5 bases and V by 1 base; bases with no gene match: 10. The CDR3 runs to 18 residues. For the CDR3, the DNA is TGTGCCAGCAGCTTAGACGGTAGCGGGAGGGTTAGGAACAATGAGCAGTTCTTC. Translating gives CASSLDGSGRVRNNEQFF.

The chain joins TRBV11-2 to TRBJ1-3, with D possibly being TRBD1 (6 bases). Trimming took 0 bases from V and 0 from J, leaving 12 bases between them. CDR1 is SGHAT, CDR2 FQNNGV, per germline. This CDR3 region has 17 residues. CDR3 nucleotide sequence: TGTGCCAGCAGCTTAGACCCGACAGGAACCTCTGGAAACACCATATATTTT. This sequence encodes CASSLDPTGTSGNTIYF.